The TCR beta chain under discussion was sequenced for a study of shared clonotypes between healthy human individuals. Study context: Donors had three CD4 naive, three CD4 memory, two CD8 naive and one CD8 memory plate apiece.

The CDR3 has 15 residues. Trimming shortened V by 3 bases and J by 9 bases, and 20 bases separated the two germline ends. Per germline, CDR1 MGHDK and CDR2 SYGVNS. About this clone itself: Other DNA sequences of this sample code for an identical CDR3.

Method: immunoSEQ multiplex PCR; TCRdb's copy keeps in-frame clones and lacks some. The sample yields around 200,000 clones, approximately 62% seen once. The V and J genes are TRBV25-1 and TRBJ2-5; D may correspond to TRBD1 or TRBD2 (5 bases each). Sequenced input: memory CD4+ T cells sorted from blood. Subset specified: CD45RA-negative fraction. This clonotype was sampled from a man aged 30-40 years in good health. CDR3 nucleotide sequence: TGTGCCAGCAGTGACCCGGGACCCATCCAAGGGGCCCAGTACTTC. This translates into CASSDPGPIQGAQYF.